This paragraph reports one TCR beta chain. This CDR3 spans 13 amino acids. Germline V gene lookup returns CDR1 MNHNY and CDR2 SVGAGI (reference sequence). V was cut by 0 bases and J by 15 bases, with 15 bases left in between. Some clones are missing from TCRdb's copy, which holds only in-frame ones; the method was immunoSEQ multiplex PCR. This table has 55,000 to 75,000 clones, 80% to 85% appearing once. The data are from a study of blood T cell repertoires in COVID-19. Those enrolled in Seattle joined during active infection and were followed longitudinally afterward. This sequence joins TRBV6-6 and TRBJ2-4, with a possible D match to TRBD1 (6 bases). Sequenced: peripheral blood. This sequence originates from a man between 60 and 75 years old with COVID-19, enrolled during active disease. The CDR3 region has the DNA TGTGCCAGCAGTTACTCGTCCCGGACAGATACGTACTTC. Protein sequence: CASSYSSRTDTYF.